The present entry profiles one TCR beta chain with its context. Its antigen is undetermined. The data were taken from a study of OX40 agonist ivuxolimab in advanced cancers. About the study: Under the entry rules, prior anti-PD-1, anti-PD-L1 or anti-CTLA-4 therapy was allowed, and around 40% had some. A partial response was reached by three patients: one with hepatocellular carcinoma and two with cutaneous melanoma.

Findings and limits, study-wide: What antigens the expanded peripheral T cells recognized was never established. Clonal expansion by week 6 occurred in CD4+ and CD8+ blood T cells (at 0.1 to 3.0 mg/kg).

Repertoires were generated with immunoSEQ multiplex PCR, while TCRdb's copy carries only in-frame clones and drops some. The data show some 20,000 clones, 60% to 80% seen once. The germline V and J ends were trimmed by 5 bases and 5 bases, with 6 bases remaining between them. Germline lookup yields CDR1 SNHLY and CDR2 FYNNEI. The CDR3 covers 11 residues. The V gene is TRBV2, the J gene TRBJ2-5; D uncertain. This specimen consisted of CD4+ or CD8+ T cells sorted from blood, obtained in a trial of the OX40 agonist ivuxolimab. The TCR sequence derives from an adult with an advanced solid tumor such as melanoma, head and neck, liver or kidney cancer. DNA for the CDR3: TGTGCCAGCAGTAATGCGGAGACCCAGTACTTC. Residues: CASSNAETQYF.